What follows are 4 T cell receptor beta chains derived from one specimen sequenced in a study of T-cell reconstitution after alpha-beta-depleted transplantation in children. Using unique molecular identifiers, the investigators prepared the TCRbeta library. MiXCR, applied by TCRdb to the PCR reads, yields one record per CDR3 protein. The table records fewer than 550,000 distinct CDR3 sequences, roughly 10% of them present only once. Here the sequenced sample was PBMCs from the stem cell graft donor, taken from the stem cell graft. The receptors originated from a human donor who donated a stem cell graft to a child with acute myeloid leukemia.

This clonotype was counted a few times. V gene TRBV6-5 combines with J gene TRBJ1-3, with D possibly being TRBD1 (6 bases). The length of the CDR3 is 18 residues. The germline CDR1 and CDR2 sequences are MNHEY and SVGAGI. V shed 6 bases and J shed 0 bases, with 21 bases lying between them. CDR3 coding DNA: TGTGCCAGCAGCCACTCACCGGGGGCCCTCCTCTCTGGAAACACCATATATTTT. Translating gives CASSHSPGALLSGNTIYF.

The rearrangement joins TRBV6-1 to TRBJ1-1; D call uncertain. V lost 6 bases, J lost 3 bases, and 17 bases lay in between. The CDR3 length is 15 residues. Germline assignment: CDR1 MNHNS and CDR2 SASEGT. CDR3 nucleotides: TGTGCCAGCAGCCAAACCCTCGGGTTCGACACTGAAGCTTTCTTT. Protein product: CASSQTLGFDTEAFF.

CDR3 DNA sequence: TGCAGTGCTAGATTTGACAGGGGCGTCTATGGCTACACCTTC. Amino acids: CSARFDRGVYGYTF. This chain connects TRBV20-1 to TRBJ1-2; 8 positions agree with TRBD1. This CDR3 comprises 14 residues. CDR1 is DFQATT, CDR2 SNEGSKA, per germline (reference sequence). The J segment lost 4 bases and the V segment lost 2 bases, leaving 6 bases of the junction unmatched.

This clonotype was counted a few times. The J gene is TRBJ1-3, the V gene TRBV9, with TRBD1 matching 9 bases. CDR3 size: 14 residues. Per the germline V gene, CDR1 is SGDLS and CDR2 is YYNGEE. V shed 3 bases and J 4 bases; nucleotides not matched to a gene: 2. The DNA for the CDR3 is TGTGCCAGCAGCGCGACAGGGGGGGGAAACACCATATATTTT. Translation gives CASSATGGGNTIYF.